The sequence of this TCR beta chain was determined in a study of identifying expanded T cells in peripheral blood. The study's findings and limits: Technical replicates showed approximately 1.2 changed clones; two weeks approximately 15; four weeks 19. Across healthy donors, higher total template counts meant significantly greater roughly two-week count variance.

Concerning this clone itself: Its antigen is still unknown.

J lost 4 bases, V lost 6 bases, and 13 bases had no gene match. Germline V gene lookup returns CDR1 SGHRS and CDR2 YFSETQ. The CDR3 is 16 amino acids. Collection occurred without any documented infections or immune events in donors. Sequencing used immunoSEQ multiplex PCR; TCRdb keeps in-frame clones, though not all of them. The sample includes 80,000 to 95,000 clones, about 87% of them seen just once. This TCR came from a person between 18 and 75 years old in good health. The V and J genes are TRBV5-1 and TRBJ2-3; 8 bases match TRBD1. The specimen was blood. This CDR3 reads CASNRLTGAGADTQYF. In nucleotides, the CDR3 is TGCGCCAGCAACCGACTGACAGGGGCCGGCGCAGATACGCAGTATTTT.